Given below is one T cell receptor beta chain in context. Its antigen remains unidentified. With 3 bases clipped from V and 7 bases from J, the junction kept 14 bases outside the gene matches. CDR1 and CDR2 (germline): MNHEY, SMNVEV (reference sequence). The CDR3 is made up of 16 amino acids. 13 Jbeta primers and 60 Vbeta primers were used for the PCR. Profiling relied on immunoSEQ multiplex PCR, and the TCRdb table lists in-frame clones only, not all of them. The sample has about 160,000 clones; roughly 79% are singletons. The donors (healthy individuals) were bone marrow donors. These data are taken from a study of cytomegalovirus exposure and HLA in healthy donors. Study-wide results and limits: With later analysis, a missense DCLRE1C variant became linked to TCR beta V- and J-gene trimming. Immune exposure information comprised only CMV serostatus.

This receptor was identified in a man in his forties or fifties in good health and CMV-seronegative. The V call is TRBV27, the J call TRBJ2-7; TRBD2 matches at 8 bases. The specimen was PBMCs. This chain's CDR3 is CASSFSSGSLLGEQYF. DNA of the CDR3: TGTGCCAGCAGTTTTTCGAGCGGGAGTCTCCTGGGGGAGCAGTACTTC.